Below are 30 T cell receptor beta chains sequenced from a single sample in a study of cytomegalovirus exposure and HLA in healthy donors. The PCR employed 60 Vbeta primers together with 13 Jbeta primers. Method: immunoSEQ multiplex PCR; TCRdb's copy keeps in-frame clones and lacks some. The table lists approximately 140,000 clones, approximately 78% of them singletons. Sequencing was carried out using PBMCs. These receptors originate from a middle-aged woman in good health and CMV-seropositive.

CDR3 bases: TGCAGCGTTAGGACAGGGGGCAGAGAGACCCAGTACTTC. Amino acids: CSVRTGGRETQYF. J is TRBJ2-5 and V is TRBV29-1; TRBD1 matches 11 bases. The CDR3 contains 13 residues. Germline V gene data show CDR1 as SQVTM and CDR2 as ANQGSEA. The junction had 3 bases not matched to a gene; V was cut back by 5 bases and J by 4 bases.

This clone appeared a few times. The chain combines TRBV5-1 with TRBJ2-1, with D perhaps TRBD1 (5 bases). This CDR3 spans 16 amino acids. V shed 7 bases and J shed 5 bases, with 22 bases lying between them. Per the germline V gene, CDR1 is SGHRS and CDR2 is YFSETQ. CDR3 sequence reads: CASQPLGAQGDNEQFF. In nucleotides, the CDR3 is TGCGCCAGCCAACCCCTAGGGGCGCAGGGTGACAATGAGCAGTTCTTC. The variable domain in full, completed from reference TRBV5-1 and TRBJ2-1, reads KAGVTQTPRYLIKTRGQQVTLSCSPISGHRSVSWYQQTPGQGLQFLFEYFSETQRNKGNFPGRFSGRQFSNSRSEMNVSTLELGDSALYLCASQPLGAQGDNEQFFGPGTRLTVL.

The chain carries TRBV11-1 and TRBJ1-6; maybe TRBD1 (6 bases). The length of the CDR3 is 14 residues. V gave up 4 bases and J gave up 3 bases, with 7 bases separating them. The germline CDR1 and CDR2 sequences are SGHAT and FQDESV (reference sequence). CDR3 protein: CASSSDSYNSPLHF. As DNA, the CDR3 is TGTGCCAGCAGCTCGGACAGCTATAATTCACCCCTCCACTTT. The full variable domain, its missing parts supplied by reference TRBV11-1 and TRBJ1-6, is EAEVAQSPRYKITEKSQAVAFWCDPISGHATLYWYRQILGQGPELLVQFQDESVVDDSQLPKDRFSAERLKGVDSTLKIQPAELGDSAMYLCASSSDSYNSPLHFGNGTRLTVT.

The chain employs TRBV7-9 and TRBJ1-1; D call uncertain. Germline CDR1 SEHNR, CDR2 FQNEAQ (reference sequence). The germline V and J ends were trimmed by 4 bases and 0 bases, with 12 bases remaining between them. This CDR3 has 15 amino acids. CDR3 amino acids: CASSSRVRMNTEAFF. The CDR3 nucleotides are TGTGCCAGCAGCTCGCGAGTACGCATGAACACTGAAGCTTTCTTT.

The chain uses TRBV4-2 and TRBJ1-1; 7 nucleotides match TRBD1. The V and J ends lost 6 bases and 4 bases, in that order; junction bases with no gene match: 14. The CDR3 is 16 amino acids. CDR1 LGHNA and CDR2 YNFKEQ come from the germline V gene. The CDR3 DNA reads TGTGCCAGCAGGCCGGAACGTGTGACAGGGAGCACTGAAGCTTTCTTT. This translates into CASRPERVTGSTEAFF.

This chain links TRBV11-2 with TRBJ2-7, with TRBD2 matching 7 bases. There are 14 residues in the CDR3. In germline, CDR1 is SGHAT, CDR2 FQNNGV. Losses at the gene ends were 4 bases for V and 3 bases for J; bases not matched to a gene: 6. The CDR3 is CASSSDASGYEQYF. Written as DNA, the CDR3 is TGTGCCAGCAGCTCAGACGCTAGCGGCTACGAGCAGTACTTC.

The J gene is TRBJ1-4, the V gene TRBV27; D is undetermined. CDR1 and CDR2 from the germline V gene are MNHEY and SMNVEV (reference sequence). The CDR3 covers 14 residues. The V gene lost 2 bases and the J gene lost 3 bases, with 7 bases spanning the gap. CDR3 bases: TGTGCCAGCAGTTTAGGAGGTCCTAATGAAAAACTGTTTTTT. Translated: CASSLGGPNEKLFF.

The chain recombines TRBV19 with TRBJ1-2; the D is unclear. Looked up from germline, CDR1 is LNHDA and CDR2 is SQIVND (reference sequence). The ends were cut back, 10 bases at V and 6 bases at J, with 18 bases in the middle. This CDR3 is built from 13 residues. This CDR3 is CATRKEGYHGYTF. DNA for the CDR3: TGTGCCACTCGAAAGGAGGGCTACCATGGCTACACCTTC.

The chain combines TRBV27 with TRBJ1-5; a weak D match, TRBD1 (5 bases). The germline V gene has CDR1 MNHEY and CDR2 SMNVEV (reference sequence). Deletions cut 3 bases from V and 7 bases from J, with 13 bases between. There are 14 residues in the CDR3. CDR3 nucleotides: TGTGCCAGCAGTTTCGGGCAGGGTGGCCAGCCCCAGCATTTT. It translates to CASSFGQGGQPQHF.

The chain employs TRBV13 and TRBJ2-3; TRBD2 aligns across 9 bases. The CDR3 loop spans 17 amino acids. From germline, CDR1 is PRHDT and CDR2 FYEKMQ (reference sequence). V shed 5 bases and J 1 base; nucleotides not matched to a gene: 10. CDR3 in DNA: TGTGCCAGCAGCCCCCGAACTTGGACTAGCGGCACAGATACGCAGTATTTT. Amino acids: CASSPRTWTSGTDTQYF. The full variable domain, with the rest looked up from reference TRBV13 and TRBJ2-3, is AAGVIQSPRHLIKEKRETATLKCYPIPRHDTVYWYQQGPGQDPQFLISFYEKMQSDKGSIPDRFSAQQFSDYHSELNMSSLELGDSALYFCASSPRTWTSGTDTQYFGPGTRLTVL.

The V gene is TRBV19, the J gene TRBJ1-5; no clear D gene. Between the trimmed V and J ends, which lost 4 bases and 5 bases, there was a span of 9 bases. The CDR3 sequence is 13 residues long. Germline assignment: CDR1 LNHDA and CDR2 SQIVND (reference sequence). The CDR3 region is CASSKQSDQPQHF. CDR3 bases: TGTGCCAGTAGTAAACAGTCCGATCAGCCCCAGCATTTT.

The chain recombines TRBV5-1 with TRBJ2-7, with D maybe TRBD1 (5 bases). Germline CDR1 is SGHRS and CDR2 is YFSETQ. Trimming shortened V by 3 bases and J by 6 bases, and 19 bases separated the two germline ends. CDR3 size: 15 residues. The CDR3: CASSSSVGHSGEQYF. The CDR3 DNA reads as TGCGCCAGCAGCTCGTCTGTGGGGCATTCGGGCGAGCAGTACTTC.

The chain employs TRBV10-3 and TRBJ1-1; TRBD1 might be the D (5 bases). Trimming took 4 bases from V and 4 from J, leaving 13 bases between them. CDR1 and CDR2 (germline): ENHRY, SYGVKD. CDR3 length equals 14 residues. The CDR3 coding sequence is TGTGCCATCAGTGTCTTCGGGGGGGGCACTGAAGCTTTCTTT. Its protein is CAISVFGGGTEAFF.

The gene calls are TRBV2 and TRBJ1-1, with a tentative D call TRBD1 (5 bases). This CDR3 is 12 amino acids long. Trimming stripped 7 bases from V and 7 bases from J, with 13 bases between. The germline V gene has CDR1 SNHLY and CDR2 FYNNEI. CDR3 loop: CASIRGRDEAFF. The CDR3, as DNA: TGTGCCAGCATTCGTGGCAGGGATGAAGCTTTCTTT. The complete variable domain, with remaining parts taken from reference TRBV2 and TRBJ1-1, reads EPEVTQTPSHQVTQMGQEVILRCVPISNHLYFYWYRQILGQKVEFLVSFYNNEISEKSEIFDDQFSVERPDGSNFTLKIRSTKLEDSAMYFCASIRGRDEAFFGQGTRLTVV.

The chain employs TRBV7-6 and TRBJ2-3; a weak D match, TRBD2 (5 bases). Germline V gene lookup returns CDR1 SGHVS and CDR2 FNYEAQ. The CDR3 spans 16 residues. The V end lost 1 base, the J end lost 0 bases, and 11 bases lay between the germline ends. The CDR3 reads CASSLVGGTSTDTQYF. For the CDR3, the DNA is TGTGCCAGCAGCTTAGTCGGAGGCACTAGCACAGATACGCAGTATTTT.

The chain links TRBV4-1 to TRBJ2-6, with TRBD1 matching 7 bases. Trimming at V came to 2 bases and at J to 0 bases, leaving 4 bases not matched to a gene. CDR1 and CDR2 (germline): MGHRA, YSYEKL. The CDR3 extends over 17 amino acids. CDR3 loop: CASSQRGQTSGANVLTF. For the CDR3, the DNA is TGCGCCAGCAGCCAACGGGGACAGACCTCTGGGGCCAACGTCCTGACTTTC.

The J gene is TRBJ2-1, the V gene TRBV29-1; 7 nucleotides align to TRBD1. Trimming at V came to 2 bases and at J to 7 bases, leaving 5 bases not matched to a gene. Germline V gene lookup returns CDR1 SQVTM and CDR2 ANQGSEA. The CDR3 is 13 residues long. The CDR3 here is CSVEQGQLNEQFF. CDR3 sequence (DNA): TGCAGCGTTGAACAGGGACAGCTAAATGAGCAGTTCTTC.

The J gene is TRBJ2-1, the V gene TRBV27; 13 bases are shared with TRBD2. Germline V gene sequence: CDR1 MNHEY, CDR2 SMNVEV (reference sequence). CDR3 length: 15 residues. The ends lost 7 bases at V and 8 bases at J; junction bases unmatched: 8. The CDR3 DNA is TGTGCCAGCACCCGGACTAGCGGGAGTTTGGATGAGCAGTTCTTC. As protein: CASTRTSGSLDEQFF.

The genes are TRBV6-5 and TRBJ2-1, with TRBD1 matching 9 bases. Trimming removed 4 bases from V and 8 bases from J; junction bases left unmatched: 9. Germline CDR1 MNHEY, CDR2 SVGAGI. The CDR3 runs 15 residues. The CDR3 DNA is TGTGCCAGCAGTTTCCAACAGGGGGCCCGGGATGAGCAGTTCTTC. Its translation is CASSFQQGARDEQFF.

The chain couples TRBV7-3 to TRBJ2-1, with D perhaps TRBD1 (5 bases). The germline gives CDR1 SGHTA, CDR2 FQGTGA. The germline V and J ends were trimmed by 4 bases and 2 bases, with 24 bases remaining between them. This CDR3 contains 19 residues. This CDR3 reads CASSSSASLVGATYNEQFF. The CDR3 DNA reads TGTGCCAGCAGCTCCTCGGCCTCCCTCGTTGGGGCCACCTACAATGAGCAGTTCTTC.

CDR3: CASSLSPGQGNEQYF. The CDR3 DNA reads TGTGCCAGCAGCTTAAGCCCGGGACAGGGGAACGAGCAGTACTTC. V gene TRBV7-3 combines with J gene TRBJ2-7; 10 bases align to TRBD1. Germline trimming cut 1 base from V and 5 bases from J; bases unmatched to any gene: 5. In germline, CDR1 is SGHTA, CDR2 FQGTGA. This CDR3 has 15 residues.

The V and J genes are TRBV19 and TRBJ2-3; 7 nucleotides line up with TRBD1. Germline CDR1 and CDR2: LNHDA and SQIVND (reference sequence). Trimming took 5 bases from V and 5 from J; bases not matched to a gene: 7. The CDR3 consists of 14 residues. The chain's CDR3 is CASSPTTGLDTQYF. In nucleotides, the CDR3 is TGTGCCAGTAGTCCCACGACAGGGCTAGATACGCAGTATTTT.

The J gene is TRBJ1-5, the V gene TRBV19; D may be TRBD1 (5 bases). CDR1 and CDR2 from the germline V gene are LNHDA and SQIVND (reference sequence). CDR3 size: 14 residues. Trimming took off 3 bases at V and 7 bases at J, with 13 bases between the two ends. CDR3 loop: CASSIDSHPQPQHF. The CDR3 DNA sequence: TGTGCCAGTAGTATCGACAGCCACCCCCAGCCCCAGCATTTT.

The chain recombines TRBV19 with TRBJ1-3, with TRBD1 matching over 9 bases. The germline V gene has CDR1 LNHDA and CDR2 SQIVND (reference sequence). The length of the CDR3 is 14 residues. V shed 9 bases, J shed 4 bases, and the junction held 7 bases outside the gene matches. The CDR3 loop is CASLRTGEGNTIYF. CDR3 coding DNA: TGTGCCAGCCTCCGGACAGGGGAAGGAAACACCATATATTTT.

This clone was observed a few times. J is TRBJ1-1 and V is TRBV5-1; D may be TRBD1 (6 bases). Looked up from germline, CDR1 is SGHRS and CDR2 is YFSETQ. This CDR3 has 17 residues. Trimming stripped 4 bases from V and 2 bases from J, with 21 bases between. The CDR3 nucleotides read TGCGCCAGCAGCAACAGGGCCCTTCGGAGCTCTAACACTGAAGCTTTCTTT. Translation: CASSNRALRSSNTEAFF.

The genes are TRBV19 and TRBJ1-2, with no clear D. Germline CDR1 reads LNHDA; CDR2 reads SQIVND (reference sequence). The CDR3 loop spans 12 amino acids. V was clipped by 6 bases and J by 4 bases, with 9 bases between them. CDR3 protein: CASSPGGYGYTF. CDR3 coding DNA: TGTGCCAGTAGCCCGGGAGGCTATGGCTACACCTTC. The variable domain in full, completed from reference TRBV19 and TRBJ1-2, reads DGGITQSPKYLFRKEGQNVTLSCEQNLNHDAMYWYRQDPGQGLRLIYYSQIVNDFQKGDIAEGYSVSREKKESFPLTVTSAQKNPTAFYLCASSPGGYGYTFGSGTRLTVV.

This clone appeared once. The chain couples TRBV5-1 to TRBJ2-1, with 12 bases that match TRBD2. V was clipped by 4 bases and J by 8 bases; unmatched bases: 7. The CDR3 loop spans 15 amino acids. Looked up from germline, CDR1 is SGHRS and CDR2 is YFSETQ. The CDR3: CASSDLAGGPDEQFF. In DNA, the CDR3 is TGCGCCAGCAGCGACCTAGCGGGAGGGCCGGATGAGCAGTTCTTC.

The rearrangement links TRBV28 to TRBJ2-7; 11 bases align to TRBD1. The CDR3 consists of 14 residues. V lost 6 bases, J lost 3 bases, and 4 bases stayed unmatched. The germline V gene encodes CDR1 MDHEN and CDR2 SYDVKM. This CDR3 is CASRSDRGHYEQYF. Written as DNA, the CDR3 is TGTGCCAGCAGATCGGACAGGGGGCACTACGAGCAGTACTTC.

The J gene is TRBJ2-3, the V gene TRBV29-1; 7 bases align to TRBD2. Germline V CDR1 and CDR2: SQVTM, ANQGSEA. This CDR3 comprises 13 residues. V trimming: 4 bases; J trimming: 4 bases; junction bases outside the gene matches: 5. As DNA, the CDR3 is TGCAGCGTTGTTGGGGGGGGTCCAGATACGCAGTATTTT. It encodes CSVVGGGPDTQYF.

The chain has TRBV7-9 and TRBJ2-1, with TRBD2 matching 8 bases. This CDR3 spans 16 amino acids. Germline assignment: CDR1 SEHNR and CDR2 FQNEAQ (reference sequence). With V trimmed by 2 bases and J by 7 bases, 10 bases remained unmatched. CDR3 region: CASSLLPGLGDNEQFF. The CDR3 DNA reads TGTGCCAGCAGCTTACTTCCGGGACTAGGCGATAATGAGCAGTTCTTC.